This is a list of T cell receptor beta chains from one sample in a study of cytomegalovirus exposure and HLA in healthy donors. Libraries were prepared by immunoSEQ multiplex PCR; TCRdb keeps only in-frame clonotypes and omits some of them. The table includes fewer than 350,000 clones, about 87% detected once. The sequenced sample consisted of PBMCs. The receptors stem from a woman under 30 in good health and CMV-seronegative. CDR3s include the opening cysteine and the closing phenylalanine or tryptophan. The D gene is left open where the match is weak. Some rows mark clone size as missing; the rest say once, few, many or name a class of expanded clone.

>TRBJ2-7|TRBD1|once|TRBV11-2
CASSLEGTGAYEQYF
TGTGCCAGCAGCTTAGAGGGGACAGGGGCCTACGAGCAGTACTTC
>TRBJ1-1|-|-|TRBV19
CASSEQGNTEAFF
TGTGCCAGTAGTGAACAGGGGAACACTGAAGCTTTCTTT
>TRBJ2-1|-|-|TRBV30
CAWSVGLDSGEFF
TGTGCCTGGAGTGTTGGGCTCGACAGTGGGGAGTTCTTC
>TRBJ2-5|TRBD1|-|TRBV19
CASSIELGQKDQETQYF
TGTGCCAGTAGTATAGAGTTGGGACAGAAAGACCAAGAGACCCAGTACTTC
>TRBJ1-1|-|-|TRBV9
CASSVVRGNTEAFF
TGTGCCAGCAGCGTAGTTCGGGGAAACACTGAAGCTTTCTTT
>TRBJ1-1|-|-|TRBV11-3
CASSLQDGTEAFF
TGTGCCAGCAGCTTACAGGATGGGACTGAAGCTTTCTTT
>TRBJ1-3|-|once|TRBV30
CAWSVEITIYF
TGTGCCTGGAGTGTGGAGATTACCATATATTTT
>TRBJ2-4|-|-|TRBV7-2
CASSLQGENIQYF
TGTGCCAGCAGCTTACAGGGTGAAAACATTCAGTACTTC
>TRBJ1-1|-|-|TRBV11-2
CASSFTGKGGTEAFF
TGTGCCAGCAGCTTCACAGGGAAAGGGGGAACTGAAGCTTTCTTT
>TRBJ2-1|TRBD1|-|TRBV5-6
CASLYWTGGNNEQFF
TGTGCCAGCCTTTACTGGACAGGGGGGAACAATGAGCAGTTCTTC
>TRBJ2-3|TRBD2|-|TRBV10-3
CASWGSSGDSTDTQYF
TGTGCCTCCTGGGGGTCCAGCGGGGATAGCACAGATACGCAGTATTTT
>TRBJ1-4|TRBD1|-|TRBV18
CASSLDRGRANEKLFF
TGTGCCAGCTCACTCGACAGGGGAAGGGCTAATGAAAAACTGTTTTTT
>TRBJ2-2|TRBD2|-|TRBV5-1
CASIQTSGHTGELFF
TGCGCCAGCATTCAGACTAGCGGTCACACCGGGGAGCTGTTTTTT
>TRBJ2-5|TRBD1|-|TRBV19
CASSIVWDRGGETQYF
TGTGCCAGTAGTATTGTCTGGGACAGGGGAGGAGAGACCCAGTACTTC
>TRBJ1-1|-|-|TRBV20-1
CSARGQPEAFF
TGCAGTGCTAGAGGACAGCCTGAAGCTTTCTTT
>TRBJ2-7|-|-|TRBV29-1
CSVGGGGTYEQYF
TGCAGCGTTGGGGGCGGGGGCACCTACGAGCAGTACTTC
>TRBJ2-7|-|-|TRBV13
CASSSSYEQYF
TGTGCCAGCAGCTCATCCTACGAGCAGTACTTC
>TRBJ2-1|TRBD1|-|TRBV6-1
CASSGGQGVNEQFF
TGTGCCAGCAGTGGGGGACAGGGAGTCAATGAGCAGTTCTTC
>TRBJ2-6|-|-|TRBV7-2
CASSPTDNLYSGANVLTF
TGTGCCAGCAGCCCGACAGATAATTTATACTCTGGGGCCAACGTCCTGACTTTC
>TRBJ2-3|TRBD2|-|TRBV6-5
CASSYERGLGDTQYF
TGTGCCAGCAGTTACGAGCGGGGGCTGGGAGATACGCAGTATTTT
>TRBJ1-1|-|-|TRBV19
CASSIQSRRGNTEAFF
TGTGCCAGTAGCATACAGTCTCGCCGAGGGAACACTGAAGCTTTCTTT
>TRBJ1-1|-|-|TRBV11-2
CASSGQMLGTEAFF
TGTGCCAGCAGCGGGCAGATGCTTGGTACTGAAGCTTTCTTT
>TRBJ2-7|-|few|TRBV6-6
CASSYSGEPYEQYF
TGTGCCAGCAGTTACTCAGGGGAACCCTACGAGCAGTACTTC
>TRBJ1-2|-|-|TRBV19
CASSIRRAGSYGYTF
TGTGCCAGTAGTATAAGGAGGGCCGGTAGCTATGGCTACACCTTC
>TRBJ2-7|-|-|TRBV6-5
CASSSETGWKSYEQYF
TGTGCCAGCAGTTCCGAAACAGGGTGGAAATCCTACGAGCAGTACTTC
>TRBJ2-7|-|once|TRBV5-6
CASTPGGLAGIEQYF
TGTGCCAGCACCCCAGGGGGCCTAGCGGGGATTGAGCAGTACTTC
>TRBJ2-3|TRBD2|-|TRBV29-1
CSAPWGLAGDTDTQYF
TGCAGCGCTCCATGGGGCCTAGCGGGGGACACAGATACGCAGTATTTT
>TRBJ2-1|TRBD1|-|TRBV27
CASSRSQQGAGNEQFF
TGTGCCAGCAGTCGAAGCCAACAGGGGGCAGGCAATGAGCAGTTCTTC
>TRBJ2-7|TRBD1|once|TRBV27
CASSITGAPSYEQYF
TGTGCCAGCAGTATTACAGGGGCGCCCTCCTACGAGCAGTACTTC
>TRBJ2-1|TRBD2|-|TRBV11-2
CASSLRRTSIYNEQFF
TGTGCCAGCAGCTTACGGAGGACTAGCATATACAATGAGCAGTTCTTC
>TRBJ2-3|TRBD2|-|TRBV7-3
CASSWGLAQGTQYF
TGTGCCAGCAGCTGGGGACTAGCTCAGGGTACGCAGTATTTT
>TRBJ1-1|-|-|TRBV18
CASSVKNTEAFF
TGTGCCAGCTCAGTCAAAAACACTGAAGCTTTCTTT
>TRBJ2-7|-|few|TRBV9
CASSSGAFYEQYF
TGTGCCAGCTCCTCAGGGGCCTTCTACGAGCAGTACTTC
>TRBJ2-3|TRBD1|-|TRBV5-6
CASSYSPGQGRSTDTQYF
TGTGCCAGCAGCTATTCCCCGGGACAGGGTAGGAGCACAGATACGCAGTATTTT
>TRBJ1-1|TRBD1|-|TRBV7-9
CASSLEGTGYTEAFF
TGTGCCAGCAGCTTAGAAGGGACAGGGTATACTGAAGCTTTCTTT
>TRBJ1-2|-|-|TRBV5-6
CASSLVAASGGYTF
TGTGCCAGCAGCTTGGTAGCCGCCTCGGGGGGCTACACCTTC
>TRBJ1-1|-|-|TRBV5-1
CASSSNRVESTEAFF
TGCGCCAGCAGCTCAAACAGGGTGGAGAGTACTGAAGCTTTCTTT
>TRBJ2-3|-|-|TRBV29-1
CSVEVGAADTQYF
TGCAGCGTTGAGGTAGGGGCAGCCGATACGCAGTATTTT
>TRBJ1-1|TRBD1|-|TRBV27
CASSLGTVMNTEAFF
TGTGCCAGCAGTTTAGGGACAGTTATGAACACTGAAGCTTTCTTT
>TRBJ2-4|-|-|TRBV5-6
CASRPAGRGTKNIQYF
TGTGCCAGCAGGCCGGCGGGCAGGGGAACCAAAAACATTCAGTACTTC
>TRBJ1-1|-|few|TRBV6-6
CASNLQGVNTEAFF
TGTGCCAGCAACTTACAGGGAGTGAACACTGAAGCTTTCTTT
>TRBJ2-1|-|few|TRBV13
CASSLRGGGYNEQFF
TGTGCCAGCAGCTTAAGGGGAGGAGGTTACAATGAGCAGTTCTTC
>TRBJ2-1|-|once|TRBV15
CATSRVTGYNEQFF
TGTGCCACCAGCAGGGTTACAGGTTACAATGAGCAGTTCTTC
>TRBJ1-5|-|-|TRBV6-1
CASRKGGSQPQHF
TGTGCCAGCAGAAAGGGGGGGTCCCAGCCCCAGCATTTT
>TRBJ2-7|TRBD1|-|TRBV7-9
CASSSEEDRGREQYF
TGTGCCAGCAGCTCGGAAGAGGACAGGGGGCGCGAGCAGTACTTC
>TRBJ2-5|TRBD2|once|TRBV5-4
CAGGSLAGGPHQETQYF
TGTGCCGGGGGGTCACTAGCGGGGGGGCCCCACCAAGAGACCCAGTACTTC
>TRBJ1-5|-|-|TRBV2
CASSDRGSSQPQHF
TGTGCCAGCAGTGACAGGGGATCTAGTCAGCCCCAGCATTTT
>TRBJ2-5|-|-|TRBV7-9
CASSLNRAETQYF
TGTGCCAGCAGCTTAAACAGGGCAGAGACCCAGTACTTC
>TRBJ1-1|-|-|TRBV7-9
CASSFTDLEAFF
TGTGCCAGCAGCTTTACAGACCTTGAAGCTTTCTTT
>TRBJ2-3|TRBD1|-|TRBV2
CASSRDRGGDTQYF
TGTGCCAGCAGTCGGGACAGGGGAGGAGATACGCAGTATTTT
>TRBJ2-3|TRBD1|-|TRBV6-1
CASSEAGRGLSTDTQYF
TGTGCCAGCAGTGAAGCGGGAAGGGGGCTAAGCACAGATACGCAGTATTTT
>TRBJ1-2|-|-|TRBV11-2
CASSLGQGASGYTF
TGTGCCAGCAGCTTAGGGCAGGGTGCATCTGGCTACACCTTC